Given below is one T cell receptor beta chain in context. What this receptor recognizes is not known. No clone much larger than this one lies a single base away; base qualities are absent. Relative to germline, V is 0 bases shorter and J is 0 bases shorter, with 15 bases between their ends. There are 18 amino acids in the CDR3, from cysteine to phenylalanine inclusive. CDR3 DNA only is kept here, 54 bases in frame from base 1. The germline V gene yields SGHVS for CDR1 and FQNEAQ for CDR2. This entry comes from a study of T cell repertoires in cytomegalovirus infection (dated by TCRdb to the late 2010s). For the study in its entirety: Donor HLA type was relevant to the analysis, as public TCR beta signatures indicated carriage of CMV infection together with the matching HLA type. Broader findings and caveats from the paper: The ex vivo response was dominated by HLA-C-restricted CMV-specific TCR beta clonotypes, and the single most frequent clonotype in two of eight donors was supplied by these HLA-C-restricted clonotypes. In both this cohort and an independent roughly 330-donor cohort, the cumulative frequency of public TCR beta family members distinguished carriers of CMV infection plus the relevant HLA type.

The listed sequencing device is Illumina HiSeq 1500. TCRdb's own reprocessing of the public reads used fastp at Q25 and MiXCR and kept productive beta chains. Each CDR3 protein gets just one entry, which takes the most common genes and DNA from the rows behind it. The sample table holds 300,000 or so distinct CDR3 sequences, of which 20% to 30% were seen once. The ten largest clones take up around 14% of the sample. The rearrangement joined TRBV7-8 to TRBJ1-5, with TRBD1 perhaps the D gene, on 6 matching bases. Material: PBMCs. This TCR came from a human donor in good health (CMV status not recorded). Some clones in this sample may be carry-over from other donors' samples. The DNA reads as follows: TGTGCCAGCAGCTTAGCGCTGAGGACAGCGTATAGCAATCAGCCCCAGCATTTT. Its translation is CASSLALRTAYSNQPQHF.